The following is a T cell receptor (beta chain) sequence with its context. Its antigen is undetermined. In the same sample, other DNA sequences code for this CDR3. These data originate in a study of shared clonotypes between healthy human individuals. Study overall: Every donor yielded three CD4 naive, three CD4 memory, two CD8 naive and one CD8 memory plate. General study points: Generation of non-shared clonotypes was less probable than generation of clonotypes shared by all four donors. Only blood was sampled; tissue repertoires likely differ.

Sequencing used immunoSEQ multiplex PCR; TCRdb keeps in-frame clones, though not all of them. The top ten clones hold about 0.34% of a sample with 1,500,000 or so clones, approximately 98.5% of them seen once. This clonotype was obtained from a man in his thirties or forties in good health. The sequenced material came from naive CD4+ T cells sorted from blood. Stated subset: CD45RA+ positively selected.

CDR3 sequence: CASSVEGVSYNEQFF. The CDR3 nucleotides are TGTGCCAGCAGCGTAGAGGGGGTGAGTTACAATGAGCAGTTCTTC. The chain joins TRBV9 to TRBJ2-1; possibly TRBD1 for D (6 bases). The CDR3 has 15 amino acids. The ends were cut back, 0 bases at V and 4 bases at J, with 11 bases in the middle. From germline, CDR1 is SGDLS and CDR2 YYNGEE. Looking up the rest from reference TRBV9 and TRBJ2-1 gives the full variable domain: DSGVTQTPKHLITATGQRVTLRCSPRSGDLSVYWYQQSLDQGLQFLIQYYNGEERAKGNILERFSAQQFPDLHSELNLSSLELGDSALYFCASSVEGVSYNEQFFGPGTRLTVL.